Each of the 14 T cell receptor beta chains below was sequenced from the same sample in a study of blood T cell repertoires in COVID-19. Sequencing used immunoSEQ multiplex PCR; TCRdb keeps in-frame clones, though not all of them. The sample has 230,000 or so clones, approximately 84% seen once. The sample comprised peripheral blood. Receptors originate from a man in his forties with active or convalescent COVID-19.

The CDR3 bases are TGCGCCAGCAGCTTGGTGGGCAGGGAGGGCACTGAAGCTTTCTTT. It encodes CASSLVGREGTEAFF. The chain links TRBV5-1 to TRBJ1-1, with D possibly being TRBD1 (5 bases). There are 15 residues in the CDR3. V dropped 0 bases and J dropped 4 bases, with 13 bases sitting between them. The germline V gene has CDR1 SGHRS and CDR2 YFSETQ.

Turning to this clone: Other DNA sequences in this sample translate to the same CDR3. V gene TRBV28 combines with J gene TRBJ1-1; TRBD1 matches 9 bases. Germline V gene sequence: CDR1 MDHEN, CDR2 SYDVKM. The ends lost 5 bases at V and 1 base at J; junction bases unmatched: 2. The CDR3 is 14 residues long. Written as DNA, the CDR3 is TGTGCCAGCAGTCCGGGACAGGGGAACACTGAAGCTTTCTTT. Its protein is CASSPGQGNTEAFF.

V is TRBV5-1 and J is TRBJ2-5, with 7 nucleotides matching TRBD2. The CDR3 is made up of 12 amino acids. The germline CDR1 and CDR2 sequences are SGHRS and YFSETQ. J was trimmed by 4 bases and V by 3 bases; bases with no gene match: 0. CDR3 DNA: TGCGCCAGCAGCTGGGAGGGAGAGACCCAGTACTTC. This gives the protein CASSWEGETQYF.

The chain carries TRBV3-1 (or the pseudogene TRBV3-2) and TRBJ1-1; D unresolved. V was clipped by 3 bases and J by 1 base, with 3 bases between them. This CDR3 contains 12 residues. Germline V lookup: CDR1 LGHDT, CDR2 YNNKEL (reference sequence). The CDR3 nucleotides are TGTGCCAGCAGCCATAAGAACACTGAAGCTTTCTTT. As protein: CASSHKNTEAFF.

The CDR3 loop reads CASRASGYNEQFF. CDR3 DNA sequence: TGTGCCAGCAGGGCTAGCGGTTACAATGAGCAGTTCTTC. The J gene is TRBJ2-1, the V gene TRBV3-1 (or the pseudogene TRBV3-2); 7 bases line up with TRBD2. V trimming: 6 bases; J trimming: 4 bases; junction bases outside the gene matches: 3. The CDR3 length is 13 residues. Germline CDR1 and CDR2: LGHDT and YNNKEL (reference sequence).

The rearrangement joins TRBV9 to TRBJ2-5; TRBD2 aligns across 11 bases. This CDR3 has 16 amino acids. The V gene's germline CDR1 is SGDLS and CDR2 YYNGEE. Losses at the gene ends were 0 bases for V and 2 bases for J; bases not matched to a gene: 3. CDR3: CASSVGVAGGQETQYF. DNA for the CDR3: TGTGCCAGCAGCGTAGGAGTAGCGGGGGGGCAAGAGACCCAGTACTTC.

This chain uses TRBV27 with TRBJ2-2; 12 bases line up with TRBD2. CDR3 size: 16 residues. The junction had 4 bases not matched to a gene; V was cut back by 5 bases and J by 3 bases. Germline CDR1 is MNHEY and CDR2 is SMNVEV (reference sequence). The CDR3 DNA reads TGTGCCAGCAGTAAACTAGCGGGAGGCCACACCGGGGAGCTGTTTTTT. Translated: CASSKLAGGHTGELFF.

The chain employs TRBV11-2 and TRBJ2-1; TRBD2 matches at 8 bases. The germline CDR1 and CDR2 sequences are SGHAT and FQNNGV. This CDR3 spans 15 amino acids. The V and J ends lost 5 bases and 1 base, in that order; junction bases with no gene match: 4. CDR3 in DNA: TGTGCCAGCAGCGCCTCTAGCGGGTCCTACAATGAGCAGTTCTTC. Translation gives CASSASSGSYNEQFF.

The rearrangement uses TRBV11-2 and TRBJ1-1; weak D call: TRBD1 (5 bases). The CDR3 sequence is 13 residues long. V lost 1 base, J lost 5 bases, and 8 bases lay in between. Germline V lookup: CDR1 SGHAT, CDR2 FQNNGV. This CDR3 reads CASSLAGGTEAFF. The CDR3 DNA sequence: TGTGCCAGCAGCTTAGCTGGGGGGACTGAAGCTTTCTTT.

The CDR3 protein is CASSFADTQYF. Here the CDR3 DNA reads TGTGCCAGCAGCTTTGCAGATACGCAGTATTTT. The chain combines TRBV12-3 or TRBV12-4 with TRBJ2-3; D gene unclear. CDR3 length: 11 amino acids. V lost 6 bases and J lost 4, with 5 bases in between.

This sequence joins TRBV7-9 and TRBJ1-2, with D perhaps matching TRBD1 (6 bases). CDR1 and CDR2 from the germline V gene are SEHNR and FQNEAQ (reference sequence). The CDR3 has 15 amino acids. Trimming removed 2 bases at V and 1 base at J, with 11 bases between. The CDR3 is CASSLLGASNYGYTF. CDR3 bases: TGTGCCAGCAGCTTATTGGGGGCGAGTAACTATGGCTACACCTTC.

V and J are TRBV28 and TRBJ1-5, with 9 bases aligning to TRBD1. The germline CDR1 and CDR2 sequences are MDHEN and SYDVKM. The CDR3 spans 16 residues. V lost 8 bases and J lost 4; bases outside the gene matches: 12. The CDR3 DNA is TGTGCCAGCTCGGCATCCTGGGACAGGGAAAATCAGCCCCAGCATTTT. Its translation is CASSASWDRENQPQHF.

This clone was picked up one time. V gene TRBV1 combines with J gene TRBJ1-5; the tabulated D call, TRBD1, remains unverified against the DNA. TRBV1 represents a pseudogene. The CDR3 contains 19 residues. CDR3 region: CTSSPFLRQSNCGNQPQHF. The CDR3 bases are TGCACCAGCAGCCCCTTTCTGAGACAGTCCAACTGTGGGAATCAGCCCCAGCATTTT.

The V gene is TRBV7-9, the J gene TRBJ2-5; 8 bases match TRBD1. The length of the CDR3 is 15 residues. Germline CDR1 is SEHNR and CDR2 is FQNEAQ (reference sequence). The V segment lost 3 bases and the J segment 1 base; nucleotides outside the gene matches: 4. CDR3 DNA sequence: TGTGCCAGCAGCTTGGGGACAGGCCCCCAAGAGACCCAGTACTTC. It translates to CASSLGTGPQETQYF.